This T cell receptor beta chain is drawn from a study of post-analysis software for immune sequencing data. Study-level information: Included courses were relapsing-remitting and secondary progressive multiple sclerosis; progressive-relapsing multiple sclerosis was also included.

Germline V lookup: CDR1 SGHRS, CDR2 YFSETQ. This CDR3 has 14 amino acids. The V segment lost 2 bases and the J segment 5 bases; nucleotides outside the gene matches: 4. Of note for this clonotype: No antigen is known for it.

Findings and caveats of the study: There were roughly 5 TRBV segments more frequent in patients than controls, and TRBV5-6, TRBV5-1 and TRBV20-1 were among them. Compared against controls, patients with multiple sclerosis displayed significantly lower normalized Chao1 diversity. Same-batch preparations were strongly co-clustered by F measure.

Included in the TCR beta cDNA libraries were unique molecular identifiers. Researchers reported approximately 500,000 cDNA molecules coming from roughly 1 to 10 million T cells. TCRdb independently ran MiXCR on the PCR reads; one entry per CDR3 protein. The table shows roughly 650,000 distinct CDR3 sequences, with 59% occurring only once. Sequencing input: blood. This TCR was recovered from a girl aged 2-15 years with multiple sclerosis. This chain joins TRBV5-1 and TRBJ2-3; 8 bases align to TRBD2. CDR3 sequence reads: CASSLSGGIDTQYF. DNA for the CDR3: TGCGCCAGCAGCTTAAGCGGGGGAATAGATACGCAGTATTTT.